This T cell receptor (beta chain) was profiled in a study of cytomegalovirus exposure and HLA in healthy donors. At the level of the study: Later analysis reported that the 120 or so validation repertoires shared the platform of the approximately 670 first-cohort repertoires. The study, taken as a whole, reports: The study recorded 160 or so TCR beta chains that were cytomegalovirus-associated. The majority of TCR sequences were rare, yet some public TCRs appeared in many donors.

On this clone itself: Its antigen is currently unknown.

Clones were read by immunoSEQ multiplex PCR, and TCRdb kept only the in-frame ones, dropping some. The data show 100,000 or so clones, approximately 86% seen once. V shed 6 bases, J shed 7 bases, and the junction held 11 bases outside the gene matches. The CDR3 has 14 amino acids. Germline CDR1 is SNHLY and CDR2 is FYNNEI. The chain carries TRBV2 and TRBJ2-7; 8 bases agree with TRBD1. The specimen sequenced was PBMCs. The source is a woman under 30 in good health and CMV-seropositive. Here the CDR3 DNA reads TGTGCCAGCAGATCCGGGACAGGTGGTAAAGAGCAGTACTTC. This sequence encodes CASRSGTGGKEQYF.